Sequencing of this TCR beta chain was carried out in a study of T cell responses to AZD1222 COVID-19 vaccine. Germline loops: CDR1 LNHDA, CDR2 SQIVND (reference sequence). The CDR3 is 14 amino acids. Between the trimmed V and J ends, which lost 1 base and 6 bases, there was a span of 13 bases. Clones were sequenced by immunoSEQ multiplex PCR, and TCRdb holds only the in-frame ones, with some missing. The profile shows 200,000 to 300,000 clones, approximately 95% of them singletons. The sequence derives from an adult in good health. This specimen was peripheral blood, taken on day 0 of AZD1222 vaccination. J is TRBJ2-7 and V is TRBV19, with D tentatively TRBD2 (6 bases). The CDR3 DNA reads as TGTGCCAGTAGTATAGGGAGGCACGGGGGCGAGCAGTACTTC. Its translation: CASSIGRHGGEQYF. Complete variable domain (other parts from reference TRBV19 and TRBJ2-7): DGGITQSPKYLFRKEGQNVTLSCEQNLNHDAMYWYRQDPGQGLRLIYYSQIVNDFQKGDIAEGYSVSREKKESFPLTVTSAQKNPTAFYLCASSIGRHGGEQYFGPGTRLTVT.